Listed here is a single T cell receptor beta chain. Its target is not known. Germline-derived CDR1 and CDR2 are SGHTA and FQGTGA. J lost 9 bases, V lost 5 bases, and 22 bases had no gene match. The CDR3 is made up of 18 amino acids. These data originate in a study of shared clonotypes between healthy human individuals. The deep-level immunoSEQ assay was used. Some clones are missing from TCRdb's copy, which holds only in-frame ones; the method was immunoSEQ multiplex PCR. The table records around 2,000,000 clones, approximately 94% of them present only once. Terminally differentiated effector memory CD45RA+ cells were excluded from the naive CD8 cells, which were CD45RO-negative and positively selected for CCR7. Findings and limits, study-wide: A small donor pool kept down the genetic and exposure-history diversity that was represented.

V and J are TRBV7-3 and TRBJ2-1; 7 bases line up with TRBD2. This clonotype was sampled from a young man in good health. Some clones in this sample may be carry-over from other donors' samples. Material: naive CD8+ T cells from PBMCs. The CDR3 DNA follows: TGTGCCAGCAGCCCGTATGGAGGGAGGGCCCAGCTGGGGGGTGAGCAGTTCTTC. Translation: CASSPYGGRAQLGGEQFF.